This entry lists 4 T cell receptor beta chains sequenced from one sample in a study of blood T cell repertoires in COVID-19. Sequencing was performed with immunoSEQ multiplex PCR; in TCRdb, only in-frame clones are kept and a portion is missing. The data contain 150,000 to 200,000 clones, 84% of them singletons. The source material was PBMCs or T cells enriched from blood (not recorded which). All receptors derive from a man aged 50 to 59 who had recovered from COVID-19.

CDR3 residues: CASSLSSSGVPYNEQFF. CDR3 DNA sequence: TGTGCCAGCAGCTTATCGTCTAGCGGGGTCCCCTACAATGAGCAGTTCTTC. The V and J genes are TRBV7-8 and TRBJ2-1; 9 nucleotides line up with TRBD2. This CDR3 has 17 amino acids. With 2 bases clipped from V and 2 bases from J, the junction kept 7 bases outside the gene matches. Per germline, CDR1 SGHVS and CDR2 FQNEAQ.

This chain connects TRBV12-3 or TRBV12-4 to TRBJ2-3; D is uncertain. The CDR3 spans 11 residues. With 3 bases removed from V and 8 bases from J, the gap between germline ends came to 6 bases. For the CDR3, the DNA is TGTGCCAGCAGTTTCCCCGGTACGCAGTATTTT. It yields the protein CASSFPGTQYF.

The table lists this clone with a count of one. The J gene is TRBJ1-5, the V gene TRBV27; 7 nucleotides agree with TRBD1. CDR3 size: 16 residues. With 4 bases clipped from V and 2 bases from J, the junction kept 8 bases outside the gene matches. Germline CDR1 is MNHEY and CDR2 is SMNVEV (reference sequence). The CDR3 loop reads CASSYGSGTGNQPQHF. Here the CDR3 DNA reads TGTGCCAGCAGTTACGGGAGTGGGACAGGCAATCAGCCCCAGCATTTT.

J is TRBJ1-2 and V is TRBV27; 10 nucleotides match TRBD1. Germline V gene data show CDR1 as MNHEY and CDR2 as SMNVEV (reference sequence). The J segment lost 4 bases and the V segment lost 5 bases, leaving 7 bases of the junction unmatched. The CDR3 has 15 amino acids. The CDR3, as DNA: TGTGCCAGCAGTCCCAAGGGACAGGGGACCTATGGCTACACCTTC. Amino acids: CASSPKGQGTYGYTF.